This passage covers 21 T cell receptor beta chains from one sample sequenced in a study of CD8+CD57+ T cells in acquired aplastic anemia. Profiles of TCR beta VDJ and CDR3 were generated from a genomic DNA template. Using its own MiXCR run on the reads, TCRdb lists one record per CDR3 protein. The sample includes 220,000 or so distinct CDR3 sequences, more than 55% seen only once; the top ten take roughly 64%. Sequencing was done on patients that had shown CD8+CD57+ cell expansion by flow cytometry. Sample: sorted CD4+, CD8+, or CD8+CD57+ T cells (not recorded which) from PBMCs. These receptor sequences come from a human donor with aplastic anemia.

Notes on this clonotype: Relative to the germline gene, one junction end is altered; a read error may explain this. The DNA of the CDR3 is TGCGCCGGCAGCTTGGAACCGGGGCCCTATGGCTACACCTTC. This translates into CAGSLEPGPYGYTF. This chain uses TRBV5-1 with TRBJ1-2, with a tentative D call TRBD1 (5 bases). The CDR3 totals 14 residues. The germline V gene has CDR1 SGHRS and CDR2 YFSETQ.

This chain uses TRBV7-8 with TRBJ2-7; D is possibly TRBD1 or TRBD2 (7 bases each). This CDR3 spans 16 amino acids. Germline assignment: CDR1 SGHVS and CDR2 FQNEAQ. Deletions cut 5 bases from V and 9 bases from J, with 26 bases between. The CDR3 DNA sequence: TGTGCCAGCAGCCATTCGACAGGGTCACAATCGGGGGGGCAGTACTTC. It specifies CASSHSTGSQSGGQYF. Using reference TRBV7-8 and TRBJ2-7 for the parts outside the CDR3, the full variable domain is GAGVSQSPRYKVAKRGQDVALRCDPISGHVSLFWYQQALGQGPEFLTYFQNEAQLDKSGLPSDRFFAERPEGSVSTLKIQRTQQEDSAVYLCASSHSTGSQSGGQYFGPGTRLTVT.

In this sample, this clonotype turned up once. CDR3 sequence: CASSPGDSQETQYF. DNA of the CDR3: TGTGCCAGCAGTCCGGGGGACAGCCAAGAGACCCAGTACTTC. The J gene is TRBJ2-5, the V gene TRBV12-3 or TRBV12-4; a weak D match, TRBD1 (7 bases). V was pared by 5 bases and J by 1 base, with 11 bases between. CDR3 length: 14 residues.

The rearrangement links TRBV9 to TRBJ2-1, with 10 bases that match TRBD2. Germline trimming cut 3 bases from V and 5 bases from J; bases unmatched to any gene: 8. Germline V gene data show CDR1 as SGDLS and CDR2 as YYNGEE. The CDR3 totals 16 residues. The CDR3 coding sequence is TGTGCCAGCAGCGCCAGGAGCGGGGGGGCCAACAATGAGCAGTTCTTC. This sequence encodes CASSARSGGANNEQFF.

This clonotype was found a few times. The rearrangement links TRBV7-2 to TRBJ1-6; D is ambiguous. The CDR3 spans 12 residues. Germline V lookup: CDR1 SGHTA, CDR2 FQGNSA. Deletions cut 4 bases from V and 8 bases from J, with 6 bases between. CDR3 in amino acids: CASSWRDSPLHF. In nucleotides, the CDR3 is TGTGCCAGCAGCTGGCGGGATTCACCCCTCCACTTT.

The chain joins TRBV7-9 to TRBJ1-6; D not certain. CDR3 length: 15 amino acids. Per the germline V gene, CDR1 is SEHNR and CDR2 is FQNEAQ (reference sequence). The V and J ends lost 4 bases and 5 bases respectively, with 12 bases between them. The CDR3 is CASSSDGRDNSPLHF. The CDR3 DNA reads TGTGCCAGCAGCTCGGACGGACGGGATAATTCACCCCTCCACTTT.

The chain combines TRBV7-2 with TRBJ1-2; D call uncertain. CDR1 is SGHTA and CDR2 is FQGNSA in the germline V gene. The V end was cut by 0 bases, the J end by 3 bases, with 11 bases between. CDR3 size: 15 residues. CDR3 loop: CASSLAGEGYYGYTF. DNA for the CDR3: TGTGCCAGCAGCTTAGCTGGCGAGGGCTACTATGGCTACACCTTC.

This clonotype was observed a few times. V usage is TRBV15 and J usage is TRBJ2-1, with 7 positions matching TRBD2. The CDR3 is made up of 17 amino acids. J lost 2 bases, V lost 3 bases, and 10 bases had no gene match. Germline CDR1 and CDR2: LNHNV and YYDKDF (reference sequence). CDR3 coding DNA: TGTGCCACCAGCAGCTTAGATAGCGGGTTTGCCTACAATGAGCAGTTCTTC. Translation: CATSSLDSGFAYNEQFF.

V and J are TRBV24-1 and TRBJ2-7; no firm D call. The CDR3 is 13 amino acids. Germline values: CDR1 KGHDR, CDR2 SFDVKD. Trimming pared 4 bases from V and 3 bases from J, leaving 9 bases between. The CDR3 region is CATSDTDGYEQYF. The CDR3 nucleotides are TGTGCCACCAGTGACACGGACGGCTACGAGCAGTACTTC.

This sequence joins TRBV5-3 and TRBJ1-6; D is possibly TRBD1 (5 bases). TRBV5-3 is classed as an ORF, of uncertain function. The CDR3 covers 15 residues. V dropped 8 bases and J dropped 7 bases, with 19 bases sitting between them. The CDR3 nucleotides are TGTGCCAGCAGCACCCGGGACGGTCAGAATTCACCCCTCCACTTT. It translates to CASSTRDGQNSPLHF.

This clonotype has a count of ten or more. This chain links TRBV11-2 with TRBJ2-1; D might be TRBD1 or TRBD2, each matching 5 bases. This CDR3 contains 15 residues. Germline V CDR1 and CDR2: SGHAT, FQNNGV. The V and J ends lost 4 bases and 6 bases respectively, with 16 bases between them. CDR3 protein: CASSSVATVFNEQFF. The DNA of the CDR3 is TGTGCCAGCAGCTCAGTAGCGACAGTTTTCAATGAGCAGTTCTTC.

CDR3 residues: CASSSTSGDGDTQYF. CDR3 bases: TGTGCCAGCAGCTCCACTAGCGGGGATGGGGATACGCAGTATTTT. The chain combines TRBV7-2 with TRBJ2-3, with 10 bases that match TRBD2. This CDR3 has 15 amino acids. The J segment lost 6 bases and the V segment lost 4 bases, leaving 7 bases of the junction unmatched. Germline-derived CDR1 and CDR2 are SGHTA and FQGNSA.

V and J are TRBV7-9 and TRBJ2-7; D gene ambiguous. V dropped 4 bases and J dropped 3 bases, with 10 bases sitting between them. From germline, CDR1 is SEHNR and CDR2 FQNEAQ (reference sequence). The CDR3 is 13 amino acids. The CDR3 spells CASSSSKVYEQYF. CDR3 DNA sequence: TGTGCCAGCAGCTCCTCTAAGGTCTACGAGCAGTACTTC.

The sample holds many counts of this clonotype. The chain recombines TRBV5-8 with TRBJ1-6; D is unresolved. V lost 1 base and J 1 base, leaving 9 bases between the germline ends. The CDR3 is 16 residues long. Germline CDR1 reads SGHTS; CDR2 reads YDEGEE. Here the CDR3 reads CASSLIPESYNSPLHF. DNA for the CDR3: TGTGCCAGCAGCTTGATACCGGAGTCCTATAATTCACCCCTCCACTTT. Full variable domain (rest looked up from reference TRBV5-8 and TRBJ1-6): EAGVTQSPTHLIKTRGQQATLRCSPISGHTSVYWYQQALGLGLQFLLWYDEGEERNRGNFPPRFSGRQFPNYSSELNVNALELEDSALYLCASSLIPESYNSPLHFGNGTRLTVT.

The chain combines TRBV20-1 with TRBJ2-7; 14 bases agree with TRBD2. V lost 5 bases, J lost 5 bases, and 2 bases stayed unmatched. The CDR3 extends over 13 amino acids. CDR1 is DFQATT and CDR2 is SNEGSKA in the germline V gene (reference sequence). This chain's CDR3 is CSARTSGRNEQYF. The CDR3 nucleotides are TGCAGTGCTCGGACTAGCGGGAGGAACGAGCAGTACTTC.

This chain links TRBV7-8 with TRBJ2-7; D not resolved. This CDR3 is built from 13 residues. Germline V gene sequence: CDR1 SGHVS, CDR2 FQNEAQ. The V gene lost 3 bases and the J gene lost 4 bases, with 10 bases spanning the gap. In nucleotides, the CDR3 is TGTGCCAGCAGCTTTCCAGGTGTGTACGAGCAGTACTTC. Translation: CASSFPGVYEQYF.

About this clonotype: Since a much larger clone is just one base distant, this may be a read error. The chain employs TRBV6-5 and TRBJ2-5; 8 nucleotides match TRBD2. CDR1 MNHEY and CDR2 SVGAGI come from the germline V gene. The CDR3 extends over 13 amino acids. The ends lost 8 bases at V and 11 bases at J; junction bases unmatched: 13. The DNA for the CDR3 is TGTGCCAGCGCCCGGGGGGGGAGACATGAGCAGTACTTC. Residues: CASARGGRHEQYF.

The chain recombines TRBV2 with TRBJ2-1, with TRBD2 as a possible D gene (5 bases). Germline V gene data show CDR1 as SNHLY and CDR2 as FYNNEI. The CDR3 has 14 amino acids. Trimming pared 10 bases from V and 3 bases from J, leaving 16 bases between. The CDR3 DNA reads as TGTGCCACAAAAAGGGAGCCGGGCTACAATGAGCAGTTCTTC. It yields the protein CATKREPGYNEQFF.

This clonotype appeared a single time. This chain links TRBV7-8 with TRBJ1-1; no clear D gene. This CDR3 has 14 amino acids. Per germline, CDR1 SGHVS and CDR2 FQNEAQ. Between the trimmed V and J ends, which lost 1 base and 7 bases, there was a span of 13 bases. In nucleotides, the CDR3 is TGTGCCAGCAGCTTAGTTCTTGTGCCTGATGAAGCTTTCTTT. Translated, it gives CASSLVLVPDEAFF.

The chain couples TRBV20-1 to TRBJ2-7; 8 bases line up with TRBD2. The germline V gene encodes CDR1 DFQATT and CDR2 SNEGSKA (reference sequence). Unmatched junction bases numbered 12, after V lost 3 bases and J lost 5 bases. The CDR3 runs 15 residues. CDR3 DNA: TGCAGTGCTAGTGGGTTTTTAGCGGGAACCAACGAGCAGTACTTC. Translated, it gives CSASGFLAGTNEQYF.

The genes are TRBV5-1 and TRBJ1-2; D is possibly TRBD1 (6 bases). The length of the CDR3 is 12 residues. V shed 4 bases and J shed 4 bases, with 8 bases lying between them. Germline V CDR1 and CDR2: SGHRS, YFSETQ. CDR3 protein: CASSRDTYGYTF. CDR3 in DNA: TGCGCCAGCAGCCGGGACACCTATGGCTACACCTTC.